This is a list of T cell receptor beta chains from one sample in a study of OX40 agonist ivuxolimab in advanced cancers. Repertoires were generated with immunoSEQ multiplex PCR, while TCRdb's copy carries only in-frame clones and drops some. The sample has about 86,000 clones, about 90% seen once; the top ten hold roughly 9.3%. The material was CD4+ or CD8+ T cells sorted from blood, obtained in a trial of the OX40 agonist ivuxolimab. These receptors came from an adult with an advanced solid tumor such as melanoma, head and neck, liver or kidney cancer. CDR3s include the opening cysteine and the closing phenylalanine or tryptophan. The order of the fields is V gene, D gene, J gene, clone size, CDR3 protein, CDR3 DNA. The D gene is left open where the match is weak. Part of the rows lack a size; the others show once, few, many or a class for expanded clones.

TRBV18	TRBD1	TRBJ1-2	few	CASSPIEGGGASGYTF	TGTGCCAGCTCACCAATCGAAGGAGGGGGCGCAAGCGGCTACACCTTC
TRBV7-8	TRBD1	TRBJ1-2	NA	CASSFSPTGTAYGYTF	TGTGCCAGCAGCTTCTCGCCCACCGGGACAGCCTATGGCTACACCTTC
TRBV18	NA	TRBJ2-7	NA	CASSPLGERYEQYF	TGTGCCAGCTCACCACTGGGCGAAAGGTACGAGCAGTACTTC
TRBV7-2	NA	TRBJ2-5	NA	CASSLTVLGETQYF	TGTGCCAGCAGCTTGACGGTTCTCGGGGAGACCCAGTACTTC
TRBV29-1	NA	TRBJ1-2	NA	CSVEFGGGGYTF	TGCAGCGTTGAATTTGGGGGAGGTGGCTACACCTTC
TRBV7-9	TRBD1	TRBJ2-7	NA	CASSQSGGIHEQYF	TGTGCCAGCAGCCAATCAGGGGGCATCCACGAGCAGTACTTC
TRBV13	NA	TRBJ1-4	once	CASSWGPGEKLFF	TGTGCCAGCAGCTGGGGGCCAGGCGAAAAACTGTTTTTT
TRBV11-3	NA	TRBJ2-1	once	CASSLSGSGTYNEQFF	TGTGCCAGCAGCTTAAGTGGGAGCGGCACCTACAATGAGCAGTTCTTC
TRBV4-1	NA	TRBJ1-1	NA	CASSHASGVGLYTEAFF	TGCGCCAGCAGCCATGCCTCGGGGGTCGGGTTGTACACTGAAGCTTTCTTT
TRBV2	NA	TRBJ2-1	NA	CASSEGGSSYNEQFF	TGTGCCAGCAGTGAAGGCGGTAGCTCCTACAATGAGCAGTTCTTC
TRBV28	TRBD1	TRBJ2-7	NA	CASRRDRSYEQYF	TGTGCCAGCAGACGGGACAGGAGCTACGAGCAGTACTTC
TRBV5-1	NA	TRBJ1-3	NA	CASSLARLEYGNTIYF	TGCGCCAGCAGCTTGGCCCGGTTGGAGTACGGAAACACCATATATTTT
TRBV7-3	NA	TRBJ2-2	NA	CASSLSAGTGELFF	TGTGCCAGCAGCTTAAGTGCAGGGACCGGGGAGCTGTTTTTT
TRBV2	NA	TRBJ2-3	NA	CASSESQIADTQYF	TGTGCCAGCAGTGAATCCCAGATAGCAGATACGCAGTATTTT
TRBV25-1	NA	TRBJ1-1	NA	CASSDWGVTEAFF	TGTGCCAGCAGTGATTGGGGAGTCACTGAAGCTTTCTTT
TRBV4-2	TRBD1	TRBJ2-1	NA	CASSRQGAWNEQFF	TGTGCCAGCAGCCGACAGGGGGCTTGGAATGAGCAGTTCTTC
TRBV6-6	NA	TRBJ1-5	NA	CASSYFAGSSNQPQHF	TGTGCCAGCAGTTATTTTGCAGGGAGTAGCAATCAGCCCCAGCATTTT
TRBV6-4	TRBD2	TRBJ2-3	few	CASSDSGRDTQYF	TGTGCCAGCAGTGATAGCGGGAGAGATACGCAGTATTTT
TRBV11-3	NA	TRBJ1-1	once	CASSLVTQWDTEAFF	TGTGCCAGCAGCTTAGTAACTCAGTGGGACACTGAAGCTTTCTTT
TRBV5-5	NA	TRBJ1-6	NA	CASSVQLLYNSPLHF	TGTGCCAGCAGCGTTCAGCTCCTTTATAATTCACCCCTCCACTTT
TRBV5-6	TRBD2	TRBJ2-5	NA	CASSSGLHQETQYF	TGTGCCAGCAGCTCGGGACTACACCAAGAGACCCAGTACTTC
TRBV27	NA	TRBJ2-3	NA	CASSLIPTGTDTQYF	TGTGCCAGCAGTCTTATCCCTACAGGCACAGATACGCAGTATTTT
TRBV5-1	TRBD1	TRBJ1-3	NA	CASSLGQGRGNTIYF	TGCGCCAGCAGCTTGGGACAGGGCCGTGGAAACACCATATATTTT
TRBV11-1	NA	TRBJ2-7	NA	CASRQPGTATYEQYF	TGTGCCAGCAGACAACCCGGGACGGCAACCTACGAGCAGTACTTC
TRBV7-2	TRBD2	TRBJ2-7	NA	CASSPVTSGFSSYEQYF	TGTGCCAGCAGCCCAGTCACTAGCGGGTTTAGCTCCTACGAGCAATACTTC
TRBV19	NA	TRBJ1-5	NA	CASSISFNQPQHF	TGTGCCAGTAGTATCTCCTTTAATCAGCCCCAGCATTTT
TRBV28	TRBD1	TRBJ1-3	NA	CASSPGGQGPILGNTIYF	TGTGCCAGCAGTCCTGGGGGACAGGGGCCTATCTTAGGAAACACCATATATTTT
TRBV11-2	NA	TRBJ1-2	NA	CASSHPIDRIYGYTF	TGTGCCAGCAGCCACCCCATCGACAGGATCTATGGCTACACCTTC
TRBV6-5	NA	TRBJ1-1	once	CASSPTVNTEAFF	TGTGCCAGCAGCCCGACAGTGAACACTGAAGCTTTCTTT
TRBV11-2	TRBD2	TRBJ2-3	NA	CASSLNSGSTDTQYF	TGTGCCAGCAGTCTGAATAGCGGGAGCACAGATACGCAGTATTTT
TRBV27	TRBD2	TRBJ2-2	NA	CASSLNSGRGAGELFF	TGTGCCAGCAGTTTAAATAGCGGGAGAGGGGCCGGGGAGCTGTTTTTT
TRBV5-8	TRBD1	TRBJ1-5	NA	CASSSTGGDQPQHF	TGTGCCAGCAGCTCGACAGGGGGAGATCAGCCCCAGCATTTT
TRBV7-8	TRBD2	TRBJ2-3	once	CASSLALAGGSDTQYF	TGTGCCAGCAGCTTAGCGCTAGCGGGAGGCTCAGATACGCAGTATTTT
TRBV9	TRBD2	TRBJ2-3	once	CASSVSGSSTDTQYF	TGTGCCAGCAGCGTCAGCGGGAGTAGCACAGATACGCAGTATTTT
TRBV19	TRBD2	TRBJ2-1	NA	CASRPGLANYNEQFF	TGTGCCAGTAGGCCCGGACTAGCGAACTACAATGAGCAGTTCTTC
TRBV7-9	NA	TRBJ2-3	NA	CASSLGGHTDTQYF	TGTGCCAGCAGCTTGGGCGGGCACACAGATACGCAGTATTTT
TRBV5-1	NA	TRBJ2-1	NA	CASSLPEVTGEGYNEQFF	TGCGCCAGCAGCTTACCTGAGGTGACAGGGGAGGGTTACAATGAGCAGTTCTTC
TRBV10-1	NA	TRBJ2-2	NA	CASSDIGRGATGELFF	TGCGCCAGCAGTGATATCGGCAGGGGCGCCACCGGGGAGCTGTTTTTT
TRBV27	NA	TRBJ2-3	NA	CASSPPGSTDTQYF	TGTGCCAGCAGCCCGCCGGGCAGCACAGATACGCAGTATTTT
TRBV19	TRBD1	TRBJ1-2	NA	CASSIVFLQGPPSYGYTF	TGTGCCAGTAGTATAGTTTTTCTACAGGGGCCTCCTTCCTATGGCTACACCTTC
TRBV28	NA	TRBJ1-2	NA	CASTLGQYGYTF	TGTGCCAGCACCCTCGGGCAGTATGGCTACACCTTC
TRBV5-6	NA	TRBJ2-5	few	CASSWLSETQYF	TGTGCCAGCAGCTGGTTGTCAGAGACCCAGTACTTC
TRBV30	TRBD1	TRBJ1-2	few	CAWLTGGYGYTF	TGTGCCTGGCTGACAGGGGGCTATGGCTACACCTTC
TRBV4-1	NA	TRBJ2-7	NA	CASSQRAVSYEQYF	TGCGCCAGCAGCCAAAGGGCCGTAAGTTACGAGCAGTACTTC
TRBV4-1	NA	TRBJ2-4	NA	CASSHVGFLAKNIQYF	TGCGCCAGCAGCCATGTGGGCTTTTTAGCCAAAAACATTCAGTACTTC
TRBV5-1	NA	TRBJ1-3	once	CAIIGRGPSSGNTIYF	TGCGCCATTATAGGCAGGGGTCCTAGCTCTGGAAACACCATATATTTT
TRBV7-8	NA	TRBJ1-5	NA	CASSLTSQPQHF	TGTGCCAGCAGCCTTACAAGTCAGCCCCAGCATTTT
TRBV5-1	TRBD1	TRBJ1-2	NA	CASRQGSDYGYTF	TGCGCCAGCAGACAGGGGTCCGACTATGGCTACACCTTC
TRBV28	NA	TRBJ1-5	NA	CASGEYQPQHF	TGTGCCTCCGGGGAGTATCAGCCCCAGCATTTT
TRBV6-4	TRBD1	TRBJ2-2	few	CASSGTDTGELFF	TGTGCCAGCAGCGGGACAGACACCGGGGAGCTGTTTTTT
TRBV27	TRBD1	TRBJ1-1	NA	CASSFGDSEAFF	TGTGCCAGCAGTTTTGGGGACAGCGAAGCTTTCTTT
TRBV18	NA	TRBJ2-3	NA	CASSPLLRNTDTQYF	TGTGCCAGCTCACCGCTCCTACGAAACACAGATACGCAGTATTTT
TRBV13	NA	TRBJ2-3	NA	CASSLGSLRGDTQYF	TGTGCCAGCAGCTTAGGGAGTCTTAGGGGAGATACGCAGTATTTT
TRBV11-3	NA	TRBJ2-7	NA	CASSLTVGEQYF	TGTGCCAGCAGCTTGACGGTCGGCGAGCAGTACTTC
TRBV11-3	TRBD1	TRBJ2-1	NA	CASSPSRGPYNEQFF	TGTGCCAGCAGCCCCAGCAGGGGGCCCTACAATGAGCAGTTCTTC
TRBV6-5	NA	TRBJ2-2	NA	CASSMIGPKAGELFF	TGTGCCAGCAGTATGATCGGACCCAAGGCAGGGGAGCTGTTTTTT